This entry lists 18 T cell receptor beta chains sequenced from one sample in a study of blood T cell repertoires in COVID-19. Sequencing was performed with immunoSEQ multiplex PCR; in TCRdb, only in-frame clones are kept and a portion is missing. The table shows about 150,000 clones, with over 65% occurring only once. The sequenced material came from peripheral blood. The receptors were sampled from a man aged 80 or over with acute or convalescent COVID-19.

The gene calls are TRBV14 and TRBJ2-4; 12 bases agree with TRBD1. The junction had 10 bases not matched to a gene; V was cut back by 3 bases and J by 7 bases. The CDR3 length is 17 residues. Looked up from germline, CDR1 is SGHDN and CDR2 is FVKESK. Written as DNA, the CDR3 is TGTGCCAGCAGCCAGAGAAAATCGGGGACAGGGGGCAACATTCAGTACTTC. It codes for CASSQRKSGTGGNIQYF.

The chain uses TRBV27 and TRBJ2-3, with TRBD1 matching 9 bases. J lost 4 bases, V lost 5 bases, and 4 bases had no gene match. The CDR3 contains 14 residues. CDR1 is MNHEY, CDR2 SMNVEV, per germline (reference sequence). CDR3 sequence: CASSHRGRADTQYF. The CDR3 bases are TGTGCCAGCAGTCACAGGGGGCGCGCAGATACGCAGTATTTT.

The CDR3 DNA reads as TGTGCCAGCAGTAATTCCTACCGGGACAACTACGAGCAGTACTTC. This encodes CASSNSYRDNYEQYF. V gene TRBV13 combines with J gene TRBJ2-7, with D maybe TRBD1 (6 bases). The CDR3 runs 15 residues. The V end was cut by 6 bases, the J end by 3 bases, with 18 bases between. Germline assignment: CDR1 PRHDT and CDR2 FYEKMQ (reference sequence). The full variable domain, rest sourced from reference TRBV13 and TRBJ2-7, is AAGVIQSPRHLIKEKRETATLKCYPIPRHDTVYWYQQGPGQDPQFLISFYEKMQSDKGSIPDRFSAQQFSDYHSELNMSSLELGDSALYFCASSNSYRDNYEQYFGPGTRLTVT.

The genes are TRBV3-1 (or the pseudogene TRBV3-2) and TRBJ2-1, with 10 bases aligning to TRBD2. The CDR3 contains 16 residues. After removal of 0 bases from V and 7 bases from J, the junction contained 6 bases not matched to a gene. Germline V lookup: CDR1 LGHDT, CDR2 YNNKEL (reference sequence). Here the CDR3 DNA reads TGTGCCAGCAGCCAAGATCCGACTAGCGGGTTTAATGAGCAGTTCTTC. Protein: CASSQDPTSGFNEQFF.

J is TRBJ2-7 and V is TRBV6-5; 7 bases map to TRBD1. V dropped 5 bases and J dropped 4; count of bases not matched to a gene: 2. Germline loops: CDR1 MNHEY, CDR2 SVGAGI. CDR3 size: 12 residues. CDR3 protein: CASSRQGYEQYF. The CDR3, as DNA: TGTGCCAGCAGTCGACAGGGATACGAGCAGTACTTC.

In its sample, this clone was seen once. The chain employs TRBV6-2 or TRBV6-3 and TRBJ1-4; D remains ambiguous. The V end lost 6 bases, the J end lost 7 bases, and 15 bases lay between the germline ends. Germline V lookup: CDR1 MNHEY, CDR2 SVGEGT. This CDR3 region has 14 residues. The CDR3, as DNA: TGTGCCAGCAGCCAACGTGGGAGTGGTGAAAAACTGTTTTTT. Translated, it gives CASSQRGSGEKLFF.

The chain employs TRBV18 and TRBJ2-3; 7 nucleotides agree with TRBD1. V lost 0 bases to trimming and J lost 4 bases; unmatched junction nucleotides: 7. Germline values: CDR1 KGHSH, CDR2 LQKENI. This CDR3 region has 16 residues. The CDR3 spells CASSPPKGAAPDTQYF. The CDR3 DNA reads TGTGCCAGCTCACCACCGAAGGGGGCGGCCCCAGATACGCAGTATTTT.

This chain connects TRBV7-8 to TRBJ2-1; 7 positions agree with TRBD1. This CDR3 region has 14 residues. The trim removed 3 bases at V and 6 bases at J, leaving 5 bases unmatched. The germline CDR1 and CDR2 sequences are SGHVS and FQNEAQ. The CDR3 loop is CASSLYRGGNEQFF. The CDR3 DNA is TGTGCCAGCAGCTTGTACAGGGGTGGCAATGAGCAGTTCTTC.

The V and J genes are TRBV4-1 and TRBJ1-1; possible D gene TRBD1, 5 bases. Germline V gene lookup returns CDR1 MGHRA and CDR2 YSYEKL. V dropped 1 base and J dropped 1 base, with 13 bases sitting between them. CDR3 length: 16 residues. CDR3 amino acids: CASSQAADTENTEAFF. DNA of the CDR3: TGCGCCAGCAGCCAAGCCGCGGACACTGAGAACACTGAAGCTTTCTTT.

This chain joins TRBV5-1 and TRBJ1-1; possible D gene TRBD1, 5 bases. V lost 5 bases and J lost 3, with 14 bases in between. Germline CDR1 and CDR2: SGHRS and YFSETQ. The CDR3 is 14 residues long. The CDR3 nucleotides read TGCGCCAGCAGGCTGGGGGGGACCTACACTGAAGCTTTCTTT. The encoded protein is CASRLGGTYTEAFF.

The CDR3, as DNA: TGTGCCAGCAGTCACAGGGGCTCTGGAAACACCATATATTTT. Protein product: CASSHRGSGNTIYF. The chain has TRBV2 and TRBJ1-3; 7 positions match TRBD1. The CDR3 sequence is 14 residues long. V lost 5 bases and J lost 0; bases outside the gene matches: 1. Germline CDR1 SNHLY, CDR2 FYNNEI.

The V call is TRBV7-6, the J call TRBJ2-1; 15 bases line up with TRBD2. The CDR3 runs 18 residues. Germline CDR1 reads SGHVS; CDR2 reads FNYEAQ. Trimming took 3 bases from V and 5 from J; bases not matched to a gene: 8. In DNA, the CDR3 is TGTGCCAGCAGCTTGGCCCCGGGACTAGCGGGGGGCGACAATGAGCAGTTCTTC. It is translated as CASSLAPGLAGGDNEQFF. Complete variable domain (other parts from reference TRBV7-6 and TRBJ2-1): GAGVSQSPRYKVTKRGQDVALRCDPISGHVSLYWYRQALGQGPEFLTYFNYEAQQDKSGLPNDRFSAERPEGSISTLTIQRTEQRDSAMYRCASSLAPGLAGGDNEQFFGPGTRLTVL.

There are a few counts of this clone. The V call is TRBV5-4, the J call TRBJ2-3; 8 bases align to TRBD1. The junction had 12 bases not matched to a gene; V was cut back by 4 bases and J by 5 bases. Germline values: CDR1 SGHNT, CDR2 YYREEE (reference sequence). The CDR3 runs to 16 residues. CDR3 protein: CASSAGDRSIGDTQYF. DNA of the CDR3: TGTGCCAGCAGCGCTGGGGACAGGTCCATTGGAGATACGCAGTATTTT.

The chain couples TRBV28 to TRBJ1-6; TRBD1 aligns across 8 bases. V dropped 4 bases and J dropped 8; count of bases not matched to a gene: 10. This CDR3 is 16 amino acids long. Germline values: CDR1 MDHEN, CDR2 SYDVKM. DNA of the CDR3: TGTGCCAGCAGTTACCCGACGGACAGGGCGGATTCACCCCTCCACTTT. This codes for CASSYPTDRADSPLHF.

The chain employs TRBV6-5 and TRBJ2-1; perhaps TRBD1 as D (5 bases). From germline, CDR1 is MNHEY and CDR2 SVGAGI. Between the trimmed V and J ends, which lost 11 bases and 4 bases, there was a span of 18 bases. The CDR3 spans 14 residues. The CDR3 here is CAQTTAKRYNEQFF. The CDR3 DNA sequence: TGTGCCCAGACGACAGCCAAAAGATACAATGAGCAGTTCTTC.

Details on this clone: Because it lacks the conserved phenylalanine or tryptophan at the end, this CDR3 is likely a read error. It is unclear where the CDR3 begins or ends on the DNA, so no DNA is shown, and the CDR3 is as TCRdb lists it. The chain recombines TRBV28 with TRBJ2-7; the D call of TRBD2 is as the table states it, not checked on the DNA. Germline assignment: CDR1 MDHEN and CDR2 SYDVKM. The CDR3 region is 12 residues in length, termini included. The CDR3 is CASSGLAGNIVA.

V and J are TRBV4-1 and TRBJ2-2, with 10 positions matching TRBD2. V lost 3 bases and J lost 1; bases outside the gene matches: 8. Per germline, CDR1 MGHRA and CDR2 YSYEKL. This CDR3 has 18 residues. The CDR3 reads CASSQELVAGGNTGELFF. CDR3 sequence (DNA): TGCGCCAGCAGCCAGGAATTGGTAGCGGGGGGGAACACCGGGGAGCTGTTTTTT.

V gene TRBV3-1 (or the pseudogene TRBV3-2) combines with J gene TRBJ2-1; 11 bases fit TRBD2. The CDR3 covers 14 residues. V dropped 2 bases and J dropped 6; count of bases not matched to a gene: 0. Germline CDR1 LGHDT, CDR2 YNNKEL (reference sequence). The CDR3 nucleotides read TGTGCCAGCAGCCAAACTAGCGGGGGCAATGAGCAGTTCTTC. This encodes CASSQTSGGNEQFF.